Each of the 32 T cell receptor beta chains below was sequenced from the same sample in a study of T and B cells in COVID-19 patients. Multiplex PCR with BIOMED2 TRB-A/B primer pools amplified TRB rearrangements. TCRdb used MiXCR to reprocess the multiplex PCR reads, holding one entry per CDR3 protein. The table records 20,000 to 30,000 distinct CDR3 sequences, 32% of them present only once. TRB was amplified from approximately 250-480 ng of blood genomic DNA. Sample: blood. These receptors were collected from a human donor who had recovered from COVID-19.

A remark on this clonotype: This may be a read error: a much more frequent sequence differs by one nucleotide. CDR3 region: CDTRSGSGRSGELFF. CDR3 DNA: TGTGACACCAGGAGCGGTAGCGGGAGGTCCGGGGAGCTGTTTTTT. J is TRBJ2-2 and V is TRBV7-2, with 10 bases aligning to TRBD2. CDR3 length: 15 amino acids. CDR1 and CDR2 from the germline V gene are SGHTA and FQGNSA. The full variable domain, rest sourced from reference TRBV7-2 and TRBJ2-2, is GAGVSQSPSNKVTEKGKDVELRCDPISGHTALYWYRQSLGQGLEFLIYFQGNSAPDKSGLPSDRFSAERTGGSVSTLTIQRTQQEDSAVYLCDTRSGSGRSGELFFGEGSRLTVL.

The rearrangement links TRBV20-1 to TRBJ2-1; 11 nucleotides match TRBD2. CDR3 length: 14 residues. Trimming at V came to 5 bases and at J to 3 bases, leaving 3 bases not matched to a gene. CDR1 is DFQATT and CDR2 is SNEGSKA in the germline V gene (reference sequence). CDR3 nucleotides: TGCAGTGCTGTGGGACTAGCGGACTACAATGAGCAGTTCTTC. Protein product: CSAVGLADYNEQFF.

The chain recombines TRBV6-5 with TRBJ2-2, with 7 nucleotides matching TRBD2. The CDR3 totals 17 residues. From germline, CDR1 is MNHEY and CDR2 SVGAGI. V dropped 0 bases and J dropped 5; count of bases not matched to a gene: 9. CDR3 sequence (DNA): TGTGCCAGCAGTTACTCCCATGGTAGCGGGTATACCGGGGAGCTGTTTTTT. Its protein product is CASSYSHGSGYTGELFF.

This clonotype was counted only a few times. V usage is TRBV5-1 and J usage is TRBJ2-5; D not resolved. V was pared by 5 bases and J by 4 bases, with 18 bases between. Germline V gene lookup returns CDR1 SGHRS and CDR2 YFSETQ. The CDR3 has 15 amino acids. The CDR3 here is CASRHDPQGRETQYF. The CDR3 coding sequence is TGCGCCAGCAGGCATGACCCACAAGGTCGAGAGACCCAGTACTTC.

This clonotype was seen a few times. The rearrangement links TRBV19 to TRBJ2-3, with TRBD2 identical over 14 bases. This CDR3 comprises 16 residues. CDR1 is LNHDA and CDR2 is SQIVND in the germline V gene (reference sequence). The J segment lost 3 bases and the V segment lost 9 bases, leaving 8 bases of the junction unmatched. This chain's CDR3 is CASKGGLAGVTDTQYF. The CDR3 DNA reads as TGTGCCAGCAAGGGGGGACTAGCGGGAGTAACAGATACGCAGTATTTT.

The V gene is TRBV27, the J gene TRBJ1-5; D is possibly TRBD1 (6 bases). The germline gives CDR1 MNHEY, CDR2 SMNVEV (reference sequence). The CDR3 consists of 16 residues. Trimming stripped 1 base from V and 2 bases from J, with 12 bases between. DNA of the CDR3: TGTGCCAGCAGTTTATATGGCAGGGGTGGCAATCAGCCCCAGCATTTT. Protein product: CASSLYGRGGNQPQHF.

The table lists this clonotype with many counts. CDR3 residues: CASRESTGRNSPLHF. CDR3 nucleotide sequence: TGTGCCAGCAGGGAGTCGACAGGGAGGAATTCACCCCTCCACTTT. The chain couples TRBV6-5 to TRBJ1-6; 7 bases fit TRBD1. After removal of 6 bases from V and 7 bases from J, the junction contained 9 bases not matched to a gene. The CDR3 extends over 15 amino acids. Germline CDR1 is MNHEY and CDR2 is SVGAGI.

The chain couples TRBV5-1 to TRBJ2-3, with TRBD2 matching over 10 bases. The junction had 7 bases not matched to a gene; V was cut back by 1 base and J by 2 bases. The CDR3 loop spans 17 amino acids. Germline CDR1 is SGHRS and CDR2 is YFSETQ. Here the CDR3 DNA reads TGCGCCAGCAGCTTGATTACTAGCGGGACATCCACAGATACGCAGTATTTT. It codes for CASSLITSGTSTDTQYF.

Regarding this clonotype: A much larger clone sits a single nucleotide away, making a read error possible. V is TRBV27 and J is TRBJ2-3; 9 bases map to TRBD2. This CDR3 region has 17 residues. The germline gives CDR1 MNHEY, CDR2 SMNVEV (reference sequence). The CDR3 is CASSWTTSGKYADTKYF. The CDR3 DNA is TGTGCCAGCAGTTGGACGACTAGCGGAAAGTATGCAGATACGAAGTATTTT.

The V and J genes are TRBV28 and TRBJ2-2; possible D gene TRBD2, 7 bases. CDR3 length: 14 residues. The V end was cut by 9 bases, the J end by 5 bases, with 16 bases between. Germline V gene sequence: CDR1 MDHEN, CDR2 SYDVKM. CDR3 sequence reads: CASLGAGATGELFF. Written as DNA, the CDR3 is TGTGCCAGTCTAGGGGCGGGGGCAACCGGGGAGCTGTTTTTT.

The CDR3 is CASSFPEPNTGELFF. The CDR3 DNA reads as TGTGCCAGCAGTTTCCCAGAACCTAACACCGGGGAGCTGTTTTTT. This rearrangement joins TRBV12-3 or TRBV12-4 to TRBJ2-2; D is uncertain. V lost 3 bases to trimming and J lost 2 bases, with 10 bases between them. The CDR3 totals 15 residues.

The chain combines TRBV20-1 with TRBJ2-1, with TRBD2 matching over 8 bases. J lost 4 bases, V lost 6 bases, and 11 bases had no gene match. Germline loops: CDR1 DFQATT, CDR2 SNEGSKA (reference sequence). The length of the CDR3 is 15 residues. CDR3 sequence: CSASGLGVAYNEQFF. The CDR3 nucleotides are TGCAGTGCCTCGGGACTAGGGGTGGCTTACAATGAGCAGTTCTTC.

This clonotype was observed a handful of times. The chain employs TRBV5-6 and TRBJ1-2; D not certain. Germline CDR1 and CDR2: SGHDT and YYEEEE. The CDR3 runs to 13 residues. The V and J ends lost 2 bases and 1 base respectively, with 6 bases between them. CDR3 sequence (DNA): TGTGCCAGCAGCTTATTTTTTAACTATGGCTACACCTTC. Translation gives CASSLFFNYGYTF.

This rearrangement joins TRBV18 to TRBJ1-1, with TRBD1 identical over 9 bases. The germline V gene has CDR1 KGHSH and CDR2 LQKENI. V was pared by 8 bases and J by 1 base, with 8 bases of the junction left unmatched. The CDR3 is made up of 15 amino acids. As DNA, the CDR3 is TGTGCCAGCACAAACAGGGGGCAGGGGAACACTGAAGCTTTCTTT. It translates to CASTNRGQGNTEAFF.

The chain uses TRBV19 and TRBJ2-7, with 9 bases matching TRBD1. The CDR3 is 14 residues long. The V gene's germline CDR1 is LNHDA and CDR2 SQIVND (reference sequence). The trim removed 3 bases at V and 2 bases at J, leaving 2 bases unmatched. CDR3 sequence: CASSIGTGPYEQYF. The CDR3, as DNA: TGTGCCAGTAGTATCGGGACAGGGCCCTACGAGCAGTACTTC.

This clonotype occurred a few times. V and J are TRBV20-1 and TRBJ2-7; D may match TRBD1 or TRBD2 (5 bases each). CDR3 length: 16 residues. Germline assignment: CDR1 DFQATT and CDR2 SNEGSKA (reference sequence). V gave up 2 bases and J gave up 0 bases, with 17 bases separating them. CDR3 protein: CSARRINRDGSYEQYF. The CDR3 DNA reads as TGCAGTGCTAGACGTATCAATAGGGACGGCTCCTACGAGCAGTACTTC.

The chain couples TRBV6-5 to TRBJ2-1; D possibly matches TRBD1 or TRBD2 (6 bases each). V gave up 5 bases and J gave up 4 bases, with 15 bases separating them. Germline V CDR1 and CDR2: MNHEY, SVGAGI. The CDR3 loop spans 15 amino acids. This chain's CDR3 is CASSERGAGYNEQFF. The CDR3 coding sequence is TGTGCCAGCAGTGAAAGGGGGGCCGGATACAATGAGCAGTTCTTC.

Here the CDR3 DNA reads TGTGCCACCAGTGATTCGGGACAGAGGTATCAGCCCCAGCATTTT. It encodes CATSDSGQRYQPQHF. V and J are TRBV24-1 and TRBJ1-5; 7 positions match TRBD1. Germline V gene sequence: CDR1 KGHDR, CDR2 SFDVKD. V lost 2 bases and J lost 5; bases outside the gene matches: 5. The CDR3 loop spans 15 amino acids.

This clonotype occurred a few times. V is TRBV24-1 and J is TRBJ2-2; D remains unclear. CDR1 and CDR2 from the germline V gene are KGHDR and SFDVKD. The ends were cut back, 1 base at V and 1 base at J, with 6 bases in the middle. This CDR3 spans 15 amino acids. The CDR3 is CATSDFGQNTGELFF. The CDR3 DNA sequence: TGTGCCACCAGTGATTTCGGCCAGAACACCGGGGAGCTGTTTTTT.

CDR3 amino acids: CSARDPNRGPSNQPQHF. CDR3 nucleotides: TGCAGTGCTAGAGACCCTAACAGGGGACCTAGCAATCAGCCCCAGCATTTT. The chain has TRBV20-1 and TRBJ1-5; 7 nucleotides agree with TRBD1. V lost 0 bases and J lost 0; bases outside the gene matches: 8. The CDR3 sequence is 17 residues long. The germline CDR1 and CDR2 sequences are DFQATT and SNEGSKA (reference sequence).

This clonotype was recorded many times. The CDR3 region is CASGQGADTGELFF. In DNA form, the CDR3 reads TGTGCCTCGGGACAGGGGGCCGACACCGGGGAGCTGTTTTTT. The V and J genes are TRBV30 and TRBJ2-2, with 12 positions matching TRBD1. Germline trimming cut 7 bases from V and 3 bases from J; bases unmatched to any gene: 3. The CDR3 totals 14 residues. Germline V lookup: CDR1 GTSNPN, CDR2 SVGIG (reference sequence).

This chain connects TRBV18 to TRBJ1-1; no clear D. Germline CDR1 is KGHSH and CDR2 is LQKENI. This CDR3 contains 14 residues. With 6 bases removed from V and 5 bases from J, the gap between germline ends came to 16 bases. The CDR3 nucleotides are TGTGCCAGCTCCCTTACAATAATTTGGACTGAAGCTTTCTTT. Translating gives CASSLTIIWTEAFF.

This clonotype was seen a few times. The chain couples TRBV11-2 to TRBJ2-7; 8 bases are a match to TRBD2. In germline, CDR1 is SGHAT, CDR2 FQNNGV. The CDR3 has 15 residues. Unmatched junction bases numbered 7, after V lost 1 base and J lost 5 bases. CDR3 residues: CASSLGTSGYDEQYF. CDR3 sequence (DNA): TGTGCCAGCAGCTTAGGCACTAGCGGTTATGACGAGCAGTACTTC.

This clonotype was seen a few times. The chain is built from TRBV19 and TRBJ1-1, with 7 bases lining up with TRBD1. The CDR3 is 15 residues long. Germline-derived CDR1 and CDR2 are LNHDA and SQIVND (reference sequence). The V segment lost 5 bases and the J segment 1 base; nucleotides outside the gene matches: 7. CDR3 bases: TGTGCCAGTAGTCTCCCCACAGGGGCGAACACTGAAGCTTTCTTT. Translation: CASSLPTGANTEAFF.

This chain joins TRBV6-4 and TRBJ1-6; D possibly corresponds to TRBD1 (6 bases). Per germline, CDR1 MRHNA and CDR2 SNTAGT. V dropped 4 bases and J dropped 5 bases, with 12 bases sitting between them. The CDR3 consists of 15 residues. CDR3 in DNA: TGTGCCAGCAGTGTATCAGGGGCGAATAATTCACCCCTCCACTTT. This translates into CASSVSGANNSPLHF.

The rearrangement joins TRBV6-5 to TRBJ2-3, with no clear D. V was cut by 1 base and J by 2 bases, with 4 bases left in between. Per the germline V gene, CDR1 is MNHEY and CDR2 is SVGAGI. The CDR3 is 13 residues long. The CDR3 DNA sequence: TGTGCCAGCAGTTACTGGTTCACAGATACGCAGTATTTT. Translated, it gives CASSYWFTDTQYF.

This clonotype came up a few times. The genes are TRBV5-4 and TRBJ2-7; 7 bases agree with TRBD2. The germline gives CDR1 SGHNT, CDR2 YYREEE (reference sequence). This CDR3 spans 15 amino acids. The J segment lost 1 base and the V segment lost 4 bases, leaving 8 bases of the junction unmatched. CDR3 sequence (DNA): TGTGCCAGCAGCCTAGGGACTATTACTTCCTACGAGCAGTACTTC. Translation: CASSLGTITSYEQYF.

This clonotype was counted between two and nine times. The rearrangement uses TRBV5-5 and TRBJ1-4; D not resolved. This CDR3 has 13 amino acids. CDR1 and CDR2 (germline): SGHKS, YYEKEE (reference sequence). V lost 5 bases and J 6 bases, leaving 11 bases between the germline ends. The CDR3 reads CASSLAGDEKLFF. DNA of the CDR3: TGTGCCAGCAGTCTGGCGGGAGATGAAAAACTGTTTTTT.

In its sample, this clonotype was seen a few times. V and J are TRBV6-2 or TRBV6-3 and TRBJ2-4, with D perhaps matching TRBD1 or TRBD2 (5 bases each). Germline V lookup: CDR1 MNHEY, CDR2 SVGEGT. V was cut by 2 bases and J by 8 bases, with 13 bases left in between. The CDR3 spans 14 residues. CDR3 nucleotide sequence: TGTGCCAGCAGTTACGTCAGGGAGAGCGACATTCAGTACTTC. Translating gives CASSYVRESDIQYF.

V usage is TRBV5-6 and J usage is TRBJ1-4, with D possibly matching TRBD1 (5 bases). Germline V lookup: CDR1 SGHDT, CDR2 YYEEEE. The ends were cut back, 0 bases at V and 8 bases at J, with 11 bases in the middle. This CDR3 has 14 residues. CDR3 region: CASSLAGLGEKLFF. CDR3 in DNA: TGTGCCAGCAGCTTGGCAGGGTTGGGAGAAAAACTGTTTTTT.

In its sample, this clonotype is medium-sized. The chain joins TRBV29-1 to TRBJ2-5; D is undetermined. This CDR3 has 14 amino acids. V lost 6 bases to trimming and J lost 2 bases, with 16 bases between them. Germline V gene data show CDR1 as SQVTM and CDR2 as ANQGSEA. The CDR3 here is CSVGSGLLQETQYF. The CDR3 bases are TGCAGCGTCGGATCTGGATTGCTGCAAGAGACCCAGTACTTC.

This clonotype was counted at least ten times. The rearrangement joins TRBV12-3 or TRBV12-4 to TRBJ2-7; D not certain. The V gene lost 7 bases and the J gene lost 4 bases, with 11 bases spanning the gap. This CDR3 contains 12 residues. Here the CDR3 DNA reads TGTGCCAGCACCTCCGGATCTTACGAGCAGTACTTC. It encodes CASTSGSYEQYF.